The clone carrying this TCR beta chain is a singleton in its sample. In the authors' workflow: Estimation of nucleated cell counts relied on the amplification of reference gene primers. The data were produced by immunoSEQ multiplex PCR, yet TCRdb's version contains in-frame clones alone and is incomplete. For V, J and clone size, that table is used; D and trimming come from the DNA. The table records 180,000 or so clones, about 85% of them present only once. The entry originates in a study of blood T cell repertoires in COVID-19. CDR1 and CDR2 from the germline V gene are SGDLS and YYNGEE. This CDR3 has 14 amino acids. The ends were cut back, 2 bases at V and 8 bases at J, with 14 bases in the middle.

The V gene is TRBV9, the J gene TRBJ2-1; weak D call: TRBD2 (5 bases). The sequence came from a man aged 60 to 75 who had recovered from COVID-19. The source material was peripheral blood. CDR3 DNA: TGTGCCAGCAGCGTTGAGGGCAGTAGAGATGAGCAGTTCTTC. It translates to CASSVEGSRDEQFF.